This T cell receptor (beta chain) was identified during a study of metastatic and nonmetastatic thyroid tumors. Study in general: It was across blood and tumor or nodule tissue from malignant and benign thyroid patients that repertoires were compared. Study findings and constraints: Malignant thyroid tumors reportedly had TCR beta diversity that was significantly higher than in benign nodules, in blood and tumor.

Thyroid surgery was performed in patients who had received no treatment beforehand. Original processing methods: A papillary thyroid cancer distant-metastasis classifier was built from CDR3 differences across clinicopathological groups. TCRdb re-called the PCR reads with MiXCR. For this entry, the V and J calls and clone size follow TCRdb and not the study's own pipeline. This sample has about 27,000 clones, with over 12% found just once. This clone was recorded at least ten times. Antigen: not known. Germline is not matched at one junction end, which may reflect a read error. Germline lookup yields CDR1 GTSNPN and CDR2 SVGIG (reference sequence). The CDR3 loop spans 12 amino acids.

The TCR was taken from a male donor with papillary thyroid cancer or a benign thyroid nodule (not recorded which). Some clones in this sample may be carry-over from other donors' samples. This sequence joins TRBV30 and TRBJ2-2; D call uncertain. The sequenced material came from blood. CDR3 in amino acids: CAWTENTWELFF. Here the CDR3 DNA reads TGTGCCTGGACGGAGAACACCTGGGAGCTGTTTTTT.